Reported below is one T cell receptor beta chain. Blood was drawn at roughly 2.6 ml per donor. cDNA synthesis was performed in eight separate reactions for each sample. TCRdb re-called the 5' RACE reads, yielding one record per CDR3 amino acid sequence without DNA. The sample has 110,000 to 150,000 distinct CDR3 sequences. CDR3 length: 11 residues. Germline loops: CDR1 GTSNPN, CDR2 SVGIG (reference sequence). The record originates from a study of monozygotic twins with inflammatory bowel disease. The origin of this receptor is a human donor with ulcerative colitis or Crohn's disease, or a healthy co-twin of an affected twin (not recorded which). The sample comprised blood. The rearrangement joins TRBV30 to TRBJ2-7. The CDR3 sequence: CAWSLSYEQYF.